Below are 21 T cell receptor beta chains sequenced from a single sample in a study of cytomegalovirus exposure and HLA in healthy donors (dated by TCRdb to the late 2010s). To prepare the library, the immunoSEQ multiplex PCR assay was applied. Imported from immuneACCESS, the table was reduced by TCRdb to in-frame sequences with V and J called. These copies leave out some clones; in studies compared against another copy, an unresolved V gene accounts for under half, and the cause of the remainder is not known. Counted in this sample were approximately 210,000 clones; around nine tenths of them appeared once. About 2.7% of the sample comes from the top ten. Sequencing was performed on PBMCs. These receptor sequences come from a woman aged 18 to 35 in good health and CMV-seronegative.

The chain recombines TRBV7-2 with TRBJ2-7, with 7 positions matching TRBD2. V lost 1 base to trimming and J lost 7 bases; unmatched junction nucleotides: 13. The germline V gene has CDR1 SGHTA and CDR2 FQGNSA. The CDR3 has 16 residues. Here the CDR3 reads CASSLVGGRAPWEQYF. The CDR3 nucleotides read TGTGCCAGCAGCTTAGTAGGTGGGAGGGCCCCCTGGGAGCAGTACTTC.

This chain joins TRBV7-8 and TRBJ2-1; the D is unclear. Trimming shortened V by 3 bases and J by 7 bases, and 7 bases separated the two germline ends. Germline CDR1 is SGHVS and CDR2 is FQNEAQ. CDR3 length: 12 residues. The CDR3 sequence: CASSFYRNEQFF. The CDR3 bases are TGTGCCAGCAGCTTCTATCGGAATGAGCAGTTCTTC.

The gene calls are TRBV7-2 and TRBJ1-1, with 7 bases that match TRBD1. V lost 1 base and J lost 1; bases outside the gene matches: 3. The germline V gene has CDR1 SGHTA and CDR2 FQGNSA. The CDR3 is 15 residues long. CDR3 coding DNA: TGTGCCAGCAGCTTAGTTTGGGACAGGAACACTGAAGCTTTCTTT. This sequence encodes CASSLVWDRNTEAFF. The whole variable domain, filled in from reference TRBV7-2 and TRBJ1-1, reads GAGVSQSPSNKVTEKGKDVELRCDPISGHTALYWYRQSLGQGLEFLIYFQGNSAPDKSGLPSDRFSAERTGGSVSTLTIQRTQQEDSAVYLCASSLVWDRNTEAFFGQGTRLTVV.

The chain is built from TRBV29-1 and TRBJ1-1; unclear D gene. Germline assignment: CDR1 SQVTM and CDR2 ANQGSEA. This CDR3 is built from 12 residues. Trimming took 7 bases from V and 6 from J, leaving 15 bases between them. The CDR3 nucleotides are TGCAGCGCCGAGGATGATGGCGCTGAAGCTTTCTTT. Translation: CSAEDDGAEAFF.

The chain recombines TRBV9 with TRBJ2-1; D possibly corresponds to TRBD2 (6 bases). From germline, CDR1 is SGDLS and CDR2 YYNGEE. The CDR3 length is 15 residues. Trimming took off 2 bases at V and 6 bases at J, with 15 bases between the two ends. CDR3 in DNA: TGTGCCAGCAGCGTCTCGGGCGGGACGCCCAATGAGCAGTTCTTC. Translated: CASSVSGGTPNEQFF.

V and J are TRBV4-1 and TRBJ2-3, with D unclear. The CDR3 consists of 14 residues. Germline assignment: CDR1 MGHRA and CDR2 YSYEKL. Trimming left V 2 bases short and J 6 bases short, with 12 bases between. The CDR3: CASSQFSSEDTQYF. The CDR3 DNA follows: TGCGCCAGCAGCCAATTTTCTTCTGAGGATACGCAGTATTTT.

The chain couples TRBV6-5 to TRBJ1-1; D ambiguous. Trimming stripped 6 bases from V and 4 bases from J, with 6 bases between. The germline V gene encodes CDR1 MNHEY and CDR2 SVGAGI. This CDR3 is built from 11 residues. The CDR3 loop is CASSGFTEAFF. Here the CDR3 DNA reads TGTGCCAGCAGCGGGTTCACTGAAGCTTTCTTT.

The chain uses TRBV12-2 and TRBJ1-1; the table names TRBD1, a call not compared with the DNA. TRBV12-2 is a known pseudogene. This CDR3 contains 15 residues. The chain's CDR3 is CASRPPDRGNTEAFF. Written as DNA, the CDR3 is TGTGCAAGTCGCCCCCCGGACAGGGGCAACACTGAAGCTTTCTTT.

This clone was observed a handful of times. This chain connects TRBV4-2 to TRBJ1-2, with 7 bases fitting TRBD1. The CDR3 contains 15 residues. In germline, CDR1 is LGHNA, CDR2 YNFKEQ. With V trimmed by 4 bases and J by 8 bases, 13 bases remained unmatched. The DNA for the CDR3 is TGTGCCAGCAGCCCTACGGACAGGATAGGGTCCGGCTACACCTTC. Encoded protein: CASSPTDRIGSGYTF.

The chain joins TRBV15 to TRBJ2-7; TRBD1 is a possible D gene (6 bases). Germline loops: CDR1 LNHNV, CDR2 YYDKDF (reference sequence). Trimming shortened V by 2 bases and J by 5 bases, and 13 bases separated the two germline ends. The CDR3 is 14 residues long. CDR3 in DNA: TGTGCCACCAGCAGACCCGGACAGCTAAACGAGCAGTACTTC. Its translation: CATSRPGQLNEQYF.

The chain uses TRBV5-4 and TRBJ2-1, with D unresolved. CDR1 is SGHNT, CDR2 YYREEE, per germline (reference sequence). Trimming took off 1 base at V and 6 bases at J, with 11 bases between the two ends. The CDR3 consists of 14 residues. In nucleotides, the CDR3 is TGTGCCAGCAGCTTGAAGTTTCTGAGCAATGAGCAGTTCTTC. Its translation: CASSLKFLSNEQFF.

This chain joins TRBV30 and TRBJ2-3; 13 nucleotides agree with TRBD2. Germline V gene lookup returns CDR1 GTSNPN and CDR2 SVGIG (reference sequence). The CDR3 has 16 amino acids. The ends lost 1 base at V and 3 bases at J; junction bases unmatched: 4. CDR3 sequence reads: CAWSGRLAGGTDTQYF. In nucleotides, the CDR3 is TGTGCCTGGAGTGGACGACTAGCGGGAGGTACAGATACGCAGTATTTT.

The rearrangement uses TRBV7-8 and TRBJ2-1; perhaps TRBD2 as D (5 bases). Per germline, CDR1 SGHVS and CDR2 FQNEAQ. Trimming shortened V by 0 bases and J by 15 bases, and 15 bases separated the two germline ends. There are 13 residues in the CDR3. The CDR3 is CASSLAPGSGGFF. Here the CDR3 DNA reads TGTGCCAGCAGCTTAGCCCCGGGAAGTGGAGGGTTCTTC.

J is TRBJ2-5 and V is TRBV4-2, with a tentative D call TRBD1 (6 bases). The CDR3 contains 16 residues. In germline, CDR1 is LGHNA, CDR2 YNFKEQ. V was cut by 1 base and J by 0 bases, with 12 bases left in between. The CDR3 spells CASSQAQGSYQETQYF. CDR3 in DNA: TGTGCCAGCAGCCAAGCACAGGGATCGTACCAAGAGACCCAGTACTTC.

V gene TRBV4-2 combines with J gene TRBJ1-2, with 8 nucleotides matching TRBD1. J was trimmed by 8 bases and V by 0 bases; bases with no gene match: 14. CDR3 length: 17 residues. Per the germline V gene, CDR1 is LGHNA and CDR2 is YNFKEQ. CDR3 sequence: CASSQDFGTGSAGGYTF. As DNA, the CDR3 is TGTGCCAGCAGCCAAGATTTTGGGACAGGCTCCGCGGGGGGCTACACCTTC.

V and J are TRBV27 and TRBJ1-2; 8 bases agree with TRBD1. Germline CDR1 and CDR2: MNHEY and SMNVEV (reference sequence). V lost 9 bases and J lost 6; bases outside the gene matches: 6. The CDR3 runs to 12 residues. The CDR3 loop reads CASGQGMDGYTF. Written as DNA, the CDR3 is TGTGCCAGTGGACAGGGAATGGATGGCTACACCTTC.

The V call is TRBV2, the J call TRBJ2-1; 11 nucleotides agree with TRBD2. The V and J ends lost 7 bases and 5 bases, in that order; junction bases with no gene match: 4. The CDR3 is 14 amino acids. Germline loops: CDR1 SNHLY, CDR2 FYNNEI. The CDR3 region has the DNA TGTGCCAGCATACTAGCGGGAGTGAACAATGAGCAGTTCTTC. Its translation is CASILAGVNNEQFF. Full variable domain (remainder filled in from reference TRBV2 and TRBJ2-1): EPEVTQTPSHQVTQMGQEVILRCVPISNHLYFYWYRQILGQKVEFLVSFYNNEISEKSEIFDDQFSVERPDGSNFTLKIRSTKLEDSAMYFCASILAGVNNEQFFGPGTRLTVL.

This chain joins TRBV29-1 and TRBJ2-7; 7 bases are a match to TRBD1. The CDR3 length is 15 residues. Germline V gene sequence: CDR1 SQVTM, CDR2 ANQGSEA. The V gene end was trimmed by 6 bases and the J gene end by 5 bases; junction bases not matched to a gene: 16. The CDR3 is CSVTGDRAKPHEQYF. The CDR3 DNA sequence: TGCAGCGTGACGGGCGACAGGGCCAAACCCCACGAGCAGTACTTC.

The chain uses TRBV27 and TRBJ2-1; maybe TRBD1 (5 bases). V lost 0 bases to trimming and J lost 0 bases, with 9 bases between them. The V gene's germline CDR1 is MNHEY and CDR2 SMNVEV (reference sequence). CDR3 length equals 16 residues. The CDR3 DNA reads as TGTGCCAGCAGTTTATCAGGGGCGAGCTCCTACAATGAGCAGTTCTTC. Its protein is CASSLSGASSYNEQFF.

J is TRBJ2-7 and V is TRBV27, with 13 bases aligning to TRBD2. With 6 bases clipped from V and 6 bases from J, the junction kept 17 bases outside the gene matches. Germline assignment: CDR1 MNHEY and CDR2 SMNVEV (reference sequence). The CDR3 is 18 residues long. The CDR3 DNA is TGTGCCAGCAGGGGGGGACTAGCGGGACCGAAGGGCTGGAGCGAGCAGTACTTC. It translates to CASRGGLAGPKGWSEQYF.

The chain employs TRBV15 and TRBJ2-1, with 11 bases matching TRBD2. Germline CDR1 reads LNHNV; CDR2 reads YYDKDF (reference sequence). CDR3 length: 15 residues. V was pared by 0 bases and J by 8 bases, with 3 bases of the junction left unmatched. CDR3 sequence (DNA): TGTGCCACCAGCAGAGATGGGACTAGCGGCGATGAGCAGTTCTTC. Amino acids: CATSRDGTSGDEQFF.